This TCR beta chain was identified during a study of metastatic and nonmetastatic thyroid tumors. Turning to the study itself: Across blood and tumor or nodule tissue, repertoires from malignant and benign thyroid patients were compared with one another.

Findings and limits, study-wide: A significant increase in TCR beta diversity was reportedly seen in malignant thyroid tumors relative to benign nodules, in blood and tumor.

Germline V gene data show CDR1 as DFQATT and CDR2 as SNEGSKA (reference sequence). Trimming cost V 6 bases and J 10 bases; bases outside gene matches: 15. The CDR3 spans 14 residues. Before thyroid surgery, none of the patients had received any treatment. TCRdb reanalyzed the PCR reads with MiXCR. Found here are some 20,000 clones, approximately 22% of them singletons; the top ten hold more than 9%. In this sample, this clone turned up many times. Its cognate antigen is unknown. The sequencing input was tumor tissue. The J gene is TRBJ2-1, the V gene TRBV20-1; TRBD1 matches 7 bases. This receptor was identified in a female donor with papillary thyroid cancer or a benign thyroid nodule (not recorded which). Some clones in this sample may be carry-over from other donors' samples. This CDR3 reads CSAHGTALLREQFF. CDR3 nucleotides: TGCAGTGCGCATGGGACAGCGCTGTTAAGGGAGCAGTTCTTC.